Listed below are T cell receptor beta chains from one sample, sequenced in a study of post-analysis software for immune sequencing data. A single record per CDR3 protein comes from TCRdb applying MiXCR to the PCR reads. The top ten hold approximately 4.2% of the sample, which has about 820,000 distinct CDR3 sequences, about 50% seen once. The specimen was blood. These receptors were taken from a girl aged 10 to 17 with multiple sclerosis. The CDR3 runs from the conserved cysteine through the conserved F or W. The D gene is left open where the match is weak. The size field is filled for only some rows; it gives once, few, many or a size class.

d_call	clone_size	v_call	j_call	cdr3_nt	cdr3_aa
-	-	TRBV7-6	TRBJ2-5	TGTGCCAGCAGCCCAGTCGGAAGGGTGGAGACCCAGTACTTC	CASSPVGRVETQYF
TRBD2	-	TRBV6-4	TRBJ2-3	TGTGCCAGCAGTGACTCGGCTAGCGGGGGGGAAACAGATACGCAGTATTTT	CASSDSASGGETDTQYF
-	few	TRBV5-1	TRBJ2-7	TGCGCCAGCAGGTCCACAGGGTCTTCCTACGAGCAGTACTTC	CASRSTGSSYEQYF
-	-	TRBV12-3/TRBV12-4	TRBJ2-5	TGTGCCAGCAGTTTTCTAGCAGGAGAGACCCAGTACTTC	CASSFLAGETQYF
-	few	TRBV7-2	TRBJ2-7	TGTGCCAGCAGCTTATTCGGGGGCAGGGAACACGAGCAGTACTTC	CASSLFGGREHEQYF
-	-	TRBV12-3/TRBV12-4	TRBJ2-6	TGTGCCAGCAGTTTTGTCCGGGCCGCCTCTGGGGCCAACGTCCTGACTTTC	CASSFVRAASGANVLTF
-	-	TRBV20-1	TRBJ2-5	TGCAGTGCTAGTCGAGGGGGAGGAGAGACCCAGTACTTC	CSASRGGGETQYF
-	-	TRBV5-1	TRBJ2-6	TGCGCCAGCAGCTCCGATGATGGGGCCAACGTCCTGACTTTC	CASSSDDGANVLTF
-	-	TRBV7-3	TRBJ1-2	TGTGCCAGCAGCTCGTCGTCAGGGTCGTTGAACTATGGCTACACCTTC	CASSSSSGSLNYGYTF
TRBD2	-	TRBV12-5	TRBJ2-7	TGTGCTAGTGGTTCTGTAGCGGGAGCCGAGCAGTACTTC	CASGSVAGAEQYF
-	-	TRBV29-1	TRBJ2-5	TGCAGCGTTGTGTCTTTCCTCCAAGAGACCCAGTACTTC	CSVVSFLQETQYF
-	-	TRBV7-9	TRBJ2-5	TGTGCCAGCAGCCAATCCAGCGAGAAGACCCAGTACTTC	CASSQSSEKTQYF
-	-	TRBV7-2	TRBJ2-7	TGTGCCAGCAGCTTAGAGGTGCGCGAGCAGTACTTC	CASSLEVREQYF
-	-	TRBV12-3/TRBV12-4	TRBJ2-3	TGTGCCAGCAGTTTAATATCGTCAGGGCCGGATCTGACAGATACGCAGTATTTT	CASSLISSGPDLTDTQYF
-	-	TRBV10-3	TRBJ2-7	TGTGCCATCAGTAGCGGCCCCTACGAGCAGTACTTC	CAISSGPYEQYF
TRBD1	few	TRBV7-9	TRBJ2-7	TGTGCCAGCAGCGGTGACAGGGGAGGCGAGCAGTACTTC	CASSGDRGGEQYF
-	-	TRBV11-2	TRBJ2-3	TGTGCCAGCAGCTTAGTATCCTTAGATACGCAGTATTTT	CASSLVSLDTQYF
-	-	TRBV20-1	TRBJ2-3	TGCAGTGCTAACTTACCCCCAGATACGCAGTATTTT	CSANLPPDTQYF
-	-	TRBV5-1	TRBJ2-7	TGCGCCAGCGGCGTAGGGGCGGGCGAGCAGTACTTC	CASGVGAGEQYF
TRBD1	-	TRBV18	TRBJ1-1	TGTGCCAGCTCACCACAGGGGGCGCGTGGAGGCCCTGAAGCTTTCTTT	CASSPQGARGGPEAFF
TRBD1	once	TRBV5-1	TRBJ2-7	TGCGCCAGCAAGTTGGCGGAACAGGGGGCCGGAGAGCAGTACTTC	CASKLAEQGAGEQYF
-	-	TRBV20-1	TRBJ2-5	TGCAGTGCTACGGACAGAGTGGGGCAGTACTTC	CSATDRVGQYF
TRBD2	-	TRBV20-1	TRBJ2-1	TGCGGTGCTAGAGATACTAGCGGGGACCCCGGTGGGCAGTTCTTC	CGARDTSGDPGGQFF
-	-	TRBV3-1	TRBJ1-5	TGTGCCAGCAGCCATGACAGGAATCAGCCCCAGCATTTT	CASSHDRNQPQHF
TRBD1	-	TRBV7-8	TRBJ2-6	TGTGCCAGCTCGCCGGGGACAGGTCCAATTTTCCCCTCTGGGGCCAACGTCCTGACTTTC	CASSPGTGPIFPSGANVLTF
TRBD2	-	TRBV29-1	TRBJ2-1	TGCAGCGGCACTAGCGGGAGTTTATACAATGAGCAGTTCTTC	CSGTSGSLYNEQFF
TRBD1	-	TRBV27	TRBJ2-1	TGTGCCAGCCGGGACAGAAACAATGAGCAGTTCTTC	CASRDRNNEQFF
TRBD2	-	TRBV20-1	TRBJ2-7	TGCAGTGCTAGAGATGGATGGGGAAGCGGGAGCGGGTACGAGCAGTACTTC	CSARDGWGSGSGYEQYF
-	-	TRBV14	TRBJ2-7	TGTGCCAGCAGCCAAGATCTACAGGAATACTCCTACGAGCAGTACTTC	CASSQDLQEYSYEQYF
TRBD1	-	TRBV7-9	TRBJ2-7	TGTGCCAGCAGCTTAGAGAGACAGGGGGCAAACCACTCCTACGAGCAGTACTTC	CASSLERQGANHSYEQYF
-	many	TRBV20-1	TRBJ2-5	TGCAGTGCTAGAAGGGGAGAGACCCAGTACTTC	CSARRGETQYF
TRBD2	-	TRBV20-1	TRBJ2-3	TGCAGTGCTGGAAAACTAGCGGGGGACACAGATACGCAGTATTTT	CSAGKLAGDTDTQYF
TRBD1	-	TRBV5-1	TRBJ1-1	TGCGCCAGCAGCAAGGCCACAGGGGGCTTTACTGAAGCTTTCTTT	CASSKATGGFTEAFF
TRBD1	-	TRBV12-5	TRBJ2-7	TGTGCTAGTGGGGCCGGGACAGGGTCTCGTGAGCAGTACTTC	CASGAGTGSREQYF
TRBD2	few	TRBV10-3	TRBJ2-1	TGTGCCATCAGTGACCCCGGACTAGCGGGAAGACATGAGCAGTTCTTC	CAISDPGLAGRHEQFF
-	-	TRBV7-2	TRBJ2-1	TGTGCCAGCAGCTTAGTATCCAACAATGAGCAGTTCTTC	CASSLVSNNEQFF
-	-	TRBV6-1	TRBJ2-5	TGTGCCAGCAGGGGTGGACCGTGGGAGCAGTACTTC	CASRGGPWEQYF
-	-	TRBV10-3	TRBJ2-1	TGTGCCACGGCCCCAGTGGGGAATGAGCAGTTCTTC	CATAPVGNEQFF
TRBD1	-	TRBV4-1	TRBJ2-7	TGCGCCAGCAGCGGACAGGGCATGTACAATGAGCAGTACTTC	CASSGQGMYNEQYF
-	-	TRBV3-1	TRBJ2-3	TGTGCCAGCAGCCCCTCCACTAGTGTCGGCACAGATACGCAGTATTTT	CASSPSTSVGTDTQYF
-	-	TRBV7-2	TRBJ2-7	TGTGCCAGCAGCTTAGGGGGGACCGTCTACGAGCAGTACTTC	CASSLGGTVYEQYF
TRBD1	-	TRBV7-3	TRBJ2-1	TGTGCCAGCAGCTCGACAGGGAACTCCTACAATGAGCAGTTCTTC	CASSSTGNSYNEQFF
-	-	TRBV20-1	TRBJ2-4	TGCAGTGTCCTTTGGCGGGATCTGGGCATTCAGTACTTC	CSVLWRDLGIQYF
-	-	TRBV15	TRBJ2-5	TGTGCCACCAGCAGAGATGGGAGCCAAGAGACCCAGTACTTC	CATSRDGSQETQYF
TRBD2	-	TRBV5-6	TRBJ2-7	TGTGCCAGCAGCTACGGACTAGTCGAGCAGTACTTC	CASSYGLVEQYF
TRBD1	-	TRBV6-2/TRBV6-3	TRBJ2-7	TGTGCCAGCAGGCGTACAGGGGGACATCCCTACGAGCAGTACTTC	CASRRTGGHPYEQYF
-	few	TRBV7-3	TRBJ2-1	TGTGCCAGCAGCTTATTGTCTGTTACCTACAATGAGCAGTTCTTC	CASSLLSVTYNEQFF
TRBD2	-	TRBV20-1	TRBJ2-5	TGCAGTGCTAGAGATTATGGCGGGAGTTATCCCTCCGACCAAGAGACCCAGTACTTC	CSARDYGGSYPSDQETQYF